This T cell receptor beta chain was obtained from a study of CD8+ T cells in alopecia areata. Of note for this clone: Antigen: not known.

Germline CDR1 is SGHAT and CDR2 is FQNNGV. V gave up 5 bases and J gave up 4 bases, with 18 bases separating them. CDR3 length equals 16 residues. Once RNA had been extracted, it was reverse transcribed into cDNA to act as the sequencing template. The table came from immunoSEQ multiplex PCR; TCRdb's copy has only in-frame clones and leaves some out. In the table there are 150,000 or so clones, about three fifths of which are singletons. CD4+ and CD8+ T cells were sorted from PBMCs stained for CD3, CD4 and CD8. Study-wide results and caveats: Clonality exceeded that of normal scalp in lesional scalp, most notably in alopecia totalis/universalis. The study also sequences resident alphabeta T cells of normal skin in scalp samples. Among patients, TCR sharing was less clear than in mice, a difference possibly due in part to HLA diversity in the patient population.

The sequence was obtained from a human donor in good health. The sample comprised CD4+ T cells sorted from blood. The V gene is TRBV11-2, the J gene TRBJ2-1; D is unresolved. CDR3 in amino acids: CASSPRAASAYNEQFF. CDR3 nucleotides: TGTGCCAGCAGCCCTCGAGCCGCGAGTGCTTACAATGAGCAGTTCTTC.